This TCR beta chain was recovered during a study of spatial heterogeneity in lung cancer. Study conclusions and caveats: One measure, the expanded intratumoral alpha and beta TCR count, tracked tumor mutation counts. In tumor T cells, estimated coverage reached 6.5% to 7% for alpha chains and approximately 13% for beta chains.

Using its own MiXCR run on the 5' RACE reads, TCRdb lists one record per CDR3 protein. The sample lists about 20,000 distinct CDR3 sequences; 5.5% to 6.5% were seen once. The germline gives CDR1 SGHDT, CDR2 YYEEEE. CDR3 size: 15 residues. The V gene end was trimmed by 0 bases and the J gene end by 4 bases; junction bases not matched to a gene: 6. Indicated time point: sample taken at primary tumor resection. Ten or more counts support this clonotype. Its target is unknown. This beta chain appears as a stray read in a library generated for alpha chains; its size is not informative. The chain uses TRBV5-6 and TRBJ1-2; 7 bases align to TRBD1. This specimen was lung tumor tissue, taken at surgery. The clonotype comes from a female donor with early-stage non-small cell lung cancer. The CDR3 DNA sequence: TGTGCCAGCAGCTTGGGGACAGGAGAAGGCTATGGCTACACCTTC. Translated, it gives CASSLGTGEGYGYTF.